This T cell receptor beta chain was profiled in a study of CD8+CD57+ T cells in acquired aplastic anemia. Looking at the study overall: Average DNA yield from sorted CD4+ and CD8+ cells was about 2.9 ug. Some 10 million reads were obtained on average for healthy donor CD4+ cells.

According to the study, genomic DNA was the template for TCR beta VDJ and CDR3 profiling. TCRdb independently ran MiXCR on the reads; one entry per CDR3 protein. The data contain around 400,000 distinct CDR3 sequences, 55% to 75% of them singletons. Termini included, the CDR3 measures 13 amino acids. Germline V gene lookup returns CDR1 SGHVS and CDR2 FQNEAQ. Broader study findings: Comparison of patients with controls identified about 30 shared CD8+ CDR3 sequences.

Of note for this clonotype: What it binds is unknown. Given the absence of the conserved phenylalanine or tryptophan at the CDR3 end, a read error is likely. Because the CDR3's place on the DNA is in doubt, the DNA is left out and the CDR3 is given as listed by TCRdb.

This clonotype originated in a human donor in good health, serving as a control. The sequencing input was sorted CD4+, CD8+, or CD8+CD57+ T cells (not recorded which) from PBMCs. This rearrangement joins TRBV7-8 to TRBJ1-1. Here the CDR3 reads CASSLIEGPEASL.